Below are 17 T cell receptor beta chains sequenced from a single sample in a study of blood T cell repertoires in COVID-19. The method was immunoSEQ multiplex PCR; TCRdb's version includes in-frame clones alone and lacks a portion of them. The table shows 100,000 to 150,000 clones, with over 60% occurring only once. What was sequenced was peripheral blood. The receptor source for this set is a man aged 40-50 years with active or convalescent COVID-19.

The chain combines TRBV30 with TRBJ2-1; D remains ambiguous. Germline CDR1 is GTSNPN and CDR2 is SVGIG (reference sequence). Deletions cut 5 bases from V and 0 bases from J, with 5 bases between. The CDR3 spans 12 residues. CDR3 nucleotides: TGTGCCTGGTCCAGCTCCTACAATGAGCAGTTCTTC. It encodes CAWSSSYNEQFF.

The chain recombines TRBV11-2 with TRBJ2-5, with D unresolved. The CDR3 is made up of 13 amino acids. Germline-derived CDR1 and CDR2 are SGHAT and FQNNGV. V lost 1 base, J lost 3 bases, and 6 bases lay in between. The CDR3: CASSLGVKETQYF. CDR3 bases: TGTGCCAGCAGCTTAGGCGTGAAAGAGACCCAGTACTTC.

In this sample, this clone turned up once. The rearrangement uses TRBV10-2 and TRBJ2-2; TRBD2 matches at 8 bases. CDR1 WSHSY and CDR2 SAAADI come from the germline V gene. The CDR3 runs to 16 residues. V was clipped by 2 bases and J by 1 base; unmatched bases: 3. The CDR3 DNA is TGCGCCAGCAGTGAGCCGAGCGGGGGGAACACCGGGGAGCTGTTTTTT. It is translated as CASSEPSGGNTGELFF.

Only one count was recorded for this clone. The chain links TRBV30 to TRBJ2-2; D uncertain. Germline V gene data show CDR1 as GTSNPN and CDR2 as SVGIG (reference sequence). This CDR3 has 14 residues. Trimming removed 0 bases from V and 5 bases from J, with 10 bases in between. The CDR3 nucleotides are TGTGCCTGGAGTGTCTTAGATCTAACCGGGGAGCTGTTTTTT. Its translation: CAWSVLDLTGELFF.

Here the CDR3 reads CASSLDQGSYEQYF. In DNA, the CDR3 is TGTGCCAGCAGCTTGGACCAGGGATCCTACGAGCAGTACTTC. The chain combines TRBV5-8 with TRBJ2-7, with a weak D call TRBD1 (5 bases). V dropped 0 bases and J dropped 1 base, with 8 bases sitting between them. CDR1 and CDR2 (germline): SGHTS, YDEGEE. There are 14 residues in the CDR3.

The CDR3 is CASSDRVTQYF. The CDR3, as DNA: TGTGCCAGCAGTGATCGCGTAACCCAGTACTTC. The J gene is TRBJ2-5, the V gene TRBV6-1; the D is unclear. V was trimmed by 3 bases and J by 8 bases, leaving 7 bases between them. The CDR3 contains 11 residues. The germline V gene encodes CDR1 MNHNS and CDR2 SASEGT.

This clone was detected once. The chain is built from TRBV10-2 and TRBJ1-1, with 10 bases fitting TRBD1. V gave up 6 bases and J gave up 5 bases; unmatched junction bases: 6. The CDR3 spans 14 residues. Germline lookup yields CDR1 WSHSY and CDR2 SAAADI. This CDR3 is CASRDGQGGTEAFF. The CDR3 DNA reads TGCGCCAGCAGGGACGGACAGGGGGGAACTGAAGCTTTCTTT.

The rearrangement joins TRBV5-1 to TRBJ1-2, with D possibly TRBD1 on 6 matching bases. Germline assignment: CDR1 SGHRS and CDR2 YFSETQ. The length of the CDR3 is 17 residues. V shed 2 bases and J shed 8 bases, with 25 bases lying between them. CDR3 residues: CASSFDGQPDPTGGYTF. In nucleotides, the CDR3 is TGCGCCAGCAGCTTCGACGGACAGCCCGACCCCACGGGGGGCTACACCTTC. Complete variable domain (other parts from reference TRBV5-1 and TRBJ1-2): KAGVTQTPRYLIKTRGQQVTLSCSPISGHRSVSWYQQTPGQGLQFLFEYFSETQRNKGNFPGRFSGRQFSNSRSEMNVSTLELGDSALYLCASSFDGQPDPTGGYTFGSGTRLTVV.

CDR3: CASSLGQVNSPLHF. In nucleotides, the CDR3 is TGCGCCAGCAGCTTGGGGCAGGTTAATTCACCCCTCCACTTT. The J gene is TRBJ1-6, the V gene TRBV5-1; D not resolved. The V gene's germline CDR1 is SGHRS and CDR2 YFSETQ. Trimming stripped 0 bases from V and 6 bases from J, with 7 bases between. The CDR3 loop spans 14 amino acids. The complete variable domain, with remaining parts taken from reference TRBV5-1 and TRBJ1-6, reads KAGVTQTPRYLIKTRGQQVTLSCSPISGHRSVSWYQQTPGQGLQFLFEYFSETQRNKGNFPGRFSGRQFSNSRSEMNVSTLELGDSALYLCASSLGQVNSPLHFGNGTRLTVT.

V usage is TRBV3-1 (or the pseudogene TRBV3-2) and J usage is TRBJ2-5; D call uncertain. V was clipped by 4 bases and J by 2 bases, with 5 bases between them. This CDR3 region has 12 residues. Germline lookup yields CDR1 LGHDT and CDR2 YNNKEL (reference sequence). The CDR3 here is CASSPNQETQYF. The CDR3 nucleotides read TGTGCCAGCAGCCCAAATCAAGAGACCCAGTACTTC.

This clone was seen only a few times. This chain links TRBV19 with TRBJ2-6; D is ambiguous. Trimming pared 5 bases from V and 7 bases from J, leaving 12 bases between. The CDR3 runs to 14 residues. CDR1 LNHDA and CDR2 SQIVND come from the germline V gene (reference sequence). The CDR3 DNA reads as TGTGCCAGTAGTTCCCAAGGTAGCGCCAACGTCCTGACTTTC. This codes for CASSSQGSANVLTF.

The chain recombines TRBV23-1 with TRBJ1-1; TRBD1 agrees at 12 bases. TRBV23-1 is assigned to the ORF class and has an uncertain function. V lost 4 bases, J lost 3 bases, and 6 bases stayed unmatched. The CDR3 covers 16 residues. The CDR3 DNA follows: TGCGCCAGCAGTCCCCGGGACAGGGGGCGTTACACTGAAGCTTTCTTT. Protein product: CASSPRDRGRYTEAFF.

V is TRBV27 and J is TRBJ2-7, with D possibly TRBD1 on 5 matching bases. Between the trimmed V and J ends, which lost 2 bases and 1 base, there was a span of 6 bases. The germline CDR1 and CDR2 sequences are MNHEY and SMNVEV (reference sequence). The CDR3 covers 13 residues. CDR3 nucleotides: TGTGCCAGCAGTTTAAGACAGTCCTACGAGCAGTACTTC. Its translation is CASSLRQSYEQYF.

The CDR3 DNA reads TGTGCCAGCAGTCCCCGGGACAGGAAAAATTCACCCCTCCACTTT. This sequence encodes CASSPRDRKNSPLHF. The chain joins TRBV27 to TRBJ1-6; TRBD1 matches at 8 bases. This CDR3 has 15 amino acids. V was pared by 5 bases and J by 7 bases, with 7 bases of the junction left unmatched. Germline lookup yields CDR1 MNHEY and CDR2 SMNVEV (reference sequence).

The chain recombines TRBV18 with TRBJ2-5, with 7 nucleotides matching TRBD1. V lost 0 bases, J lost 2 bases, and 9 bases stayed unmatched. Germline-derived CDR1 and CDR2 are KGHSH and LQKENI. This CDR3 comprises 17 residues. The CDR3: CASSPPSGQRIQETQYF. The CDR3, as DNA: TGTGCCAGCTCACCACCATCGGGACAGCGAATTCAAGAGACCCAGTACTTC. The full variable domain, completed using reference TRBV18 and TRBJ2-5, is NAGVMQNPRHLVRRRGQEARLRCSPMKGHSHVYWYRQLPEEGLKFMVYLQKENIIDESGMPKERFSAEFPKEGPSILRIQQVVRGDSAAYFCASSPPSGQRIQETQYFGPGTRLLVL.

The chain joins TRBV6-5 to TRBJ1-1; a weak D match, TRBD1 (5 bases). The CDR3 runs 15 residues. Germline V gene data show CDR1 as MNHEY and CDR2 as SVGAGI. Trimming cost V 8 bases and J 10 bases, with 26 bases left between them. CDR3 bases: TGTGCCAGCGGGAGGGTTGGGACCGGAGGTCTCTTAGCTTTCTTT. Residues: CASGRVGTGGLLAFF.

Remarks on this clone: The identical CDR3 is also encoded by other nucleotide sequences in the sample. The chain links TRBV12-3 or TRBV12-4 to TRBJ1-1; D is undetermined. Trimming removed 2 bases at V and 1 base at J, with 2 bases between. The CDR3 has 12 residues. The CDR3 protein is CASSLQNTEAFF. The CDR3 DNA reads TGTGCCAGCAGTTTACAGAACACTGAAGCTTTCTTT.